This T cell receptor (beta chain) derives from a study of shared clonotypes between healthy human individuals. Study summary: The people who gave samples were a couple of women and three men aged 18 to 49. For every donor, three CD4 naive, three CD4 memory, two CD8 naive and one CD8 memory plates were used.

Per germline, CDR1 GTSNPN and CDR2 SVGIG (reference sequence). With 2 bases clipped from V and 3 bases from J, the junction kept 5 bases outside the gene matches. CDR3 length equals 14 residues. Notes on the study in general: Naive subsets generally had larger estimated richness than memory subsets.

Researchers divided each subset's genomic DNA evenly across several immunoSEQ plates. Repertoires were generated with immunoSEQ multiplex PCR, while TCRdb's copy carries only in-frame clones and drops some. The sample holds hundreds of thousands of clones, roughly 92% seen once. A word on this clone: The antigen is not known.

CD45RO negativity and positive selection for CCR7 defined naive CD8 cells, a population that excluded terminally differentiated effector memory CD45RA+ cells. This clonotype was sampled from a man aged 25 to 40 in good health. The rearrangement links TRBV30 to TRBJ2-7; 9 nucleotides align to TRBD1. Sequencing was carried out using naive CD8+ T cells sorted from blood. As DNA, the CDR3 is TGTGCCTGGAGTAGGTTGGACAGGGGCTACGAGCAGTACTTC. Translated, it gives CAWSRLDRGYEQYF.